The T cell receptor (beta chain) under discussion was sequenced for a study of blood T cell repertoires in COVID-19. Study context: Sites in the United States, Italy and Spain provided acute and convalescent COVID-19 samples.

Methods used by the authors: Cell counts per sample came from amplifying reference gene primers. Sequencing was performed with immunoSEQ multiplex PCR; in TCRdb, only in-frame clones are kept and a portion is missing. V, J and clone size are those of that table, while D and trimming were read from the DNA. Among about 480,000 clones listed, 75% to 90% were seen once. Recruitment covered about two dozen US areas and drew participants whose ages spanned roughly 18 to 90 years. Two negative PCRs, clearance, or symptom resolution had been documented for recovered Cohort 3 donors. The germline gives CDR1 MDHEN, CDR2 SYDVKM. Trimming pared 6 bases from V and 5 bases from J, leaving 7 bases between. CDR3 size: 11 residues.

This chain uses TRBV28 with TRBJ1-1, with D hard to call. The sequence was collected from a woman in her sixties who had recovered from COVID-19. Sequencing was performed on PBMCs or T cells enriched from blood (not recorded which). CDR3: CASRTDTEAFF. As DNA, the CDR3 is TGTGCCAGCAGGACTGATACTGAAGCTTTCTTT.